One sample yielded the 23 T cell receptor beta chains listed below, sequenced in a study of Ad26.COV2.S vaccination and SARS-CoV-2 variants. Only in-frame clones appear in the TCRdb table, and some are missing; sequencing was by immunoSEQ multiplex PCR. In the table there are 500,000 or so clones, 87% of which are singletons. Treatment meaning: roughly 18 received Ad26.COV2.S at low or high dose, single or two shots; a few received placebo; per-sample allocation not given. Samples were taken on day 63 after the first vaccine or placebo injection. The source was peripheral blood, collected in a trial of Ad26.COV2.S vaccine versus placebo. These receptors were taken from a person aged 18-60 years who received the Ad26.COV2.S COVID-19 vaccine or a placebo.

In its sample, this clone was seen a few times. DNA of the CDR3: TGTGCCAGCAGACCCGACCGGGGCACTGAAGCTTTCTTT. The encoded protein is CASRPDRGTEAFF. The gene calls are TRBV6-5 and TRBJ1-1, with no clear D. Trimming cost V 6 bases and J 4 bases, with 12 bases left between them. The CDR3 is 13 residues long. Germline lookup yields CDR1 MNHEY and CDR2 SVGAGI.

This chain links TRBV19 with TRBJ1-2; tentatively, D is TRBD1 (6 bases). Germline CDR1 reads LNHDA; CDR2 reads SQIVND (reference sequence). This CDR3 spans 14 amino acids. V lost 4 bases to trimming and J lost 7 bases, with 16 bases between them. DNA of the CDR3: TGTGCCAGTAGTACACAGGGAACTGTGAGTGGCTACACCTTC. It specifies CASSTQGTVSGYTF.

The chain employs TRBV4-3 and TRBJ1-3; no definite D call. The CDR3 runs to 16 residues. The germline gives CDR1 LGHNA, CDR2 YSLEER. V was cut by 0 bases and J by 0 bases, with 9 bases left in between. CDR3 loop: CASSQDLGRSGNTIYF. CDR3 DNA sequence: TGCGCCAGCAGCCAAGATCTAGGGCGCTCTGGAAACACCATATATTTT.

The CDR3 sequence: CASSQAAGGKGGYTF. For the CDR3, the DNA is TGCGCCAGCAGCCAAGCGGCTGGGGGGAAGGGTGGCTACACCTTC. V and J are TRBV4-3 and TRBJ1-2; D may be TRBD1 (5 bases). Between the trimmed V and J ends, which lost 1 base and 7 bases, there was a span of 16 bases. CDR1 LGHNA and CDR2 YSLEER come from the germline V gene. The CDR3 has 15 amino acids.

V gene TRBV7-9 combines with J gene TRBJ2-3; 7 nucleotides agree with TRBD2. Trimming removed 10 bases from V and 2 bases from J; junction bases left unmatched: 9. CDR1 and CDR2 from the germline V gene are SEHNR and FQNEAQ (reference sequence). There are 14 residues in the CDR3. This CDR3 is CATGHGTITDTQYF. CDR3 bases: TGTGCCACAGGACACGGGACTATCACAGATACGCAGTATTTT.

Concerning this clone: A junction boundary mismatches the germline segment, possibly from a read error. Here the CDR3 reads CASSQPTGTRDYGQYF. In DNA, the CDR3 is TGTGCCAGCAGCCAACCAACCGGGACAAGGGACTACGGGCAGTACTTC. The rearrangement joins TRBV7-9 to TRBJ2-7, with D tentatively TRBD2 (7 bases). The CDR3 totals 16 residues. In germline, CDR1 is SEHNR, CDR2 FQNEAQ (reference sequence).

A single count supports this clone. This rearrangement joins TRBV7-2 to TRBJ1-2, with 7 bases that match TRBD1. Germline-derived CDR1 and CDR2 are SGHTA and FQGNSA. This CDR3 region has 14 residues. V dropped 2 bases and J dropped 8; count of bases not matched to a gene: 8. The CDR3 DNA follows: TGTGCCAGCAGCTTACCCCGACAGGGTGGGGGCTACACCTTC. Translated: CASSLPRQGGGYTF.

The chain combines TRBV6-5 with TRBJ2-1; D is possibly TRBD1 (5 bases). Per germline, CDR1 MNHEY and CDR2 SVGAGI. V shed 2 bases and J shed 6 bases, with 5 bases lying between them. CDR3 size: 12 residues. The CDR3 DNA reads TGTGCCAGCAGTTACAGGGGCAATGAGCAGTTCTTC. Translation gives CASSYRGNEQFF.

The V gene is TRBV27, the J gene TRBJ1-6; TRBD1 might be the D (6 bases). CDR3 size: 14 residues. CDR1 is MNHEY and CDR2 is SMNVEV in the germline V gene (reference sequence). V was trimmed by 10 bases and J by 1 base, leaving 11 bases between them. The CDR3 region has the DNA TGTGCCACCAGGGGAGGGTCCTATAATTCACCCCTCCACTTT. This translates into CATRGGSYNSPLHF.

This chain links TRBV10-3 with TRBJ2-3; no clear D gene. The CDR3 sequence is 12 residues long. CDR1 is ENHRY and CDR2 is SYGVKD in the germline V gene. V was trimmed by 5 bases and J by 6 bases, leaving 9 bases between them. The CDR3 coding sequence is TGTGCCATCAGTAAGACCGGGGATACGCAGTATTTT. It yields the protein CAISKTGDTQYF.

V usage is TRBV2 and J usage is TRBJ1-5; 7 bases are shared with TRBD1. Germline lookup yields CDR1 SNHLY and CDR2 FYNNEI. This CDR3 spans 14 amino acids. V lost 5 bases, J lost 7 bases, and 8 bases stayed unmatched. The CDR3 sequence: CASSPDRADQPQHF. CDR3 coding DNA: TGTGCCAGCAGTCCCGACAGGGCGGACCAGCCCCAGCATTTT.

This clone appeared once. This chain connects TRBV19 to TRBJ2-3, with D perhaps TRBD1 or TRBD2 (6 bases each). The CDR3 runs to 12 residues. Looked up from germline, CDR1 is LNHDA and CDR2 is SQIVND (reference sequence). Trimming cost V 6 bases and J 7 bases, with 11 bases left between them. CDR3 loop: CASSEGGNTQYF. The CDR3 nucleotides read TGTGCCAGTAGCGAGGGGGGAAATACGCAGTATTTT.

Notes on this clone: The same CDR3 also results from other DNA sequences found in this sample. The chain combines TRBV12-3 or TRBV12-4 with TRBJ2-2, with D hard to call. The CDR3 sequence is 13 residues long. The germline V and J ends were trimmed by 1 base and 5 bases, with 5 bases remaining between them. CDR3 amino acids: CASSLGVTGELFF. In nucleotides, the CDR3 is TGTGCCAGCAGTTTAGGTGTAACCGGGGAGCTGTTTTTT.

The gene calls are TRBV7-6 and TRBJ2-7; no definite D call. This CDR3 contains 15 residues. Germline assignment: CDR1 SGHVS and CDR2 FNYEAQ. Between the trimmed V and J ends, which lost 3 bases and 0 bases, there was a span of 12 bases. CDR3 nucleotide sequence: TGTGCCAGCAGCTTGAGCGACTCTAACTCCTACGAGCAGTACTTC. This gives the protein CASSLSDSNSYEQYF.

The CDR3 protein is CASSASSTYNEQFF. In DNA, the CDR3 is TGTGCCAGCAGCGCTTCCTCAACCTACAATGAGCAGTTCTTC. This sequence joins TRBV9 and TRBJ2-1; D is unresolved. Per germline, CDR1 SGDLS and CDR2 YYNGEE. The V and J ends lost 3 bases and 2 bases respectively, with 9 bases between them. CDR3 length: 14 residues.

The chain has TRBV5-4 and TRBJ2-5, with 9 positions matching TRBD2. Germline V lookup: CDR1 SGHNT, CDR2 YYREEE (reference sequence). The trim removed 4 bases at V and 1 base at J, leaving 2 bases unmatched. This CDR3 is built from 14 residues. In nucleotides, the CDR3 is TGTGCCAGCAGCCGCGGGGGGGTCCAAGAGACCCAGTACTTC. This encodes CASSRGGVQETQYF.

The gene calls are TRBV21-1 and TRBJ2-7; the D call in the table, TRBD1, was not verified against the DNA. TRBV21-1 is an annotated pseudogene. The CDR3 has 15 amino acids. The CDR3 coding sequence is TGTGCCAGCAGCAAAGGAGGCAGGGATAACTACGAGCAGTACTTC. Amino acids: CASSKGGRDNYEQYF.

The CDR3: CSVTTSGTRTDTQYF. DNA of the CDR3: TGCAGCGTGACGACTAGCGGGACCCGCACAGATACGCAGTATTTT. V is TRBV29-1 and J is TRBJ2-3; 11 nucleotides align to TRBD2. This CDR3 has 15 amino acids. CDR1 and CDR2 from the germline V gene are SQVTM and ANQGSEA. V was clipped by 6 bases and J by 1 base; unmatched bases: 6.

The chain carries TRBV28 and TRBJ2-7; D uncertain. V lost 7 bases and J lost 0, with 13 bases in between. This CDR3 comprises 14 residues. Germline CDR1 reads MDHEN; CDR2 reads SYDVKM. The CDR3 protein is CASIKASSSYEQYF. CDR3 coding DNA: TGTGCCAGCATCAAAGCGTCAAGCTCCTACGAGCAGTACTTC.

V usage is TRBV18 and J usage is TRBJ2-2; D not resolved. The germline CDR1 and CDR2 sequences are KGHSH and LQKENI. The CDR3 length is 13 residues. Trimming left V 2 bases short and J 4 bases short, with 5 bases between. The CDR3 DNA reads as TGTGCCAGCTCACCAGTTCGCACCGGGGAGCTGTTTTTT. Translated: CASSPVRTGELFF. Based on the CDR3 plus reference TRBV18 and TRBJ2-2, the full variable domain is NAGVMQNPRHLVRRRGQEARLRCSPMKGHSHVYWYRQLPEEGLKFMVYLQKENIIDESGMPKERFSAEFPKEGPSILRIQQVVRGDSAAYFCASSPVRTGELFFGEGSRLTVL.

This rearrangement joins TRBV6-5 to TRBJ2-1; D possibly corresponds to TRBD2 (6 bases). This CDR3 comprises 15 residues. V lost 3 bases and J 4 bases, leaving 13 bases between the germline ends. Germline V gives CDR1 MNHEY, CDR2 SVGAGI. In DNA, the CDR3 is TGTGCCAGCAGTTATTTCCAGCGGGTGTACAATGAGCAGTTCTTC. It is translated as CASSYFQRVYNEQFF.

The rearrangement uses TRBV19 and TRBJ2-1, with 8 bases fitting TRBD2. V was clipped by 3 bases and J by 6 bases; unmatched bases: 4. The CDR3 is 14 residues long. The germline gives CDR1 LNHDA, CDR2 SQIVND (reference sequence). CDR3 loop: CASSISGDLNEQFF. The CDR3 nucleotides read TGTGCCAGTAGTATTAGCGGGGACCTCAATGAGCAGTTCTTC. Together with reference TRBV19 and TRBJ2-1, the CDR3 gives the full variable domain: DGGITQSPKYLFRKEGQNVTLSCEQNLNHDAMYWYRQDPGQGLRLIYYSQIVNDFQKGDIAEGYSVSREKKESFPLTVTSAQKNPTAFYLCASSISGDLNEQFFGPGTRLTVL.

This clone was found once. This chain uses TRBV4-2 with TRBJ1-1; 7 nucleotides align to TRBD1. V dropped 4 bases and J dropped 4; count of bases not matched to a gene: 3. The CDR3 extends over 13 amino acids. Germline V gives CDR1 LGHNA, CDR2 YNFKEQ. DNA for the CDR3: TGTGCCAGCAGCCCCAGGGGGATCACTGAAGCTTTCTTT. Its protein product is CASSPRGITEAFF.